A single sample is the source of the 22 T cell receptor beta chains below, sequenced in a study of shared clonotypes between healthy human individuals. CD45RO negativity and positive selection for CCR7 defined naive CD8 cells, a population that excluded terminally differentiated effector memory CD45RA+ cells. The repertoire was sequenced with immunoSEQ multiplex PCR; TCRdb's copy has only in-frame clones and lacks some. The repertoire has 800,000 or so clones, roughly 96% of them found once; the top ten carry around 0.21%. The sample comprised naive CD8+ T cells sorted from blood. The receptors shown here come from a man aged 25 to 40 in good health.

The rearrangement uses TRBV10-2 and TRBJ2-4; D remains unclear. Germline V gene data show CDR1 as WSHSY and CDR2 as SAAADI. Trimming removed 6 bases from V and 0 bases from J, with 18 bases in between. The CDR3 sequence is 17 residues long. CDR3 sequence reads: CASRADSFQLAKNIQYF. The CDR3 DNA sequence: TGCGCCAGCAGGGCTGACTCGTTCCAACTAGCCAAAAACATTCAGTACTTC.

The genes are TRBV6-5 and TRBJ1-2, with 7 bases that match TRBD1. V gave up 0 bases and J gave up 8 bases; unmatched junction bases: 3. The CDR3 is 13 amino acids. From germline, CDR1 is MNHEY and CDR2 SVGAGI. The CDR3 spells CASSYSGQAGYTF. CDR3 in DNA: TGTGCCAGCAGTTACTCCGGACAGGCCGGCTACACCTTC.

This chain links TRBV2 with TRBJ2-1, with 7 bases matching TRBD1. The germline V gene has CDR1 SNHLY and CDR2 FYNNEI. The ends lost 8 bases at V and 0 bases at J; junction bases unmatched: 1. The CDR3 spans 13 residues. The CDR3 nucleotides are TGTGCCAGCGGGGACAGCTCCTACAATGAGCAGTTCTTC. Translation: CASGDSSYNEQFF.

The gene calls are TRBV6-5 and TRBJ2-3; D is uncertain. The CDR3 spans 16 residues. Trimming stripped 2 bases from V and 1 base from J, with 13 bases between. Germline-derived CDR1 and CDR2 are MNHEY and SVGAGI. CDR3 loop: CASSYVAGPGTDTQYF. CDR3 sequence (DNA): TGTGCCAGCAGTTACGTGGCTGGGCCTGGCACAGATACGCAGTATTTT.

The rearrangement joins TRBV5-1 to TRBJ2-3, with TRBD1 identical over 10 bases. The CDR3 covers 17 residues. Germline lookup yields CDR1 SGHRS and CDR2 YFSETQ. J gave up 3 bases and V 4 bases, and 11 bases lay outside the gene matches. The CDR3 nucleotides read TGCGCCAGCAGCCAGGAACCTGGGACAGGGGAAACAGATACGCAGTATTTT. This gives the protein CASSQEPGTGETDTQYF. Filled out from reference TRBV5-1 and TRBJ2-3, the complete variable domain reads KAGVTQTPRYLIKTRGQQVTLSCSPISGHRSVSWYQQTPGQGLQFLFEYFSETQRNKGNFPGRFSGRQFSNSRSEMNVSTLELGDSALYLCASSQEPGTGETDTQYFGPGTRLTVL.

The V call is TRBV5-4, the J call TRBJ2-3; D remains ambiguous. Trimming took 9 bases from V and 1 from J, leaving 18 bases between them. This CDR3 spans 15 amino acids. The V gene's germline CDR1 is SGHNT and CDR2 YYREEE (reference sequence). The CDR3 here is CATRVQGLGTDTQYF. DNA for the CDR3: TGTGCCACTAGAGTACAAGGGTTGGGCACAGATACGCAGTATTTT.

CDR3 DNA: TGTGCCAGCAGCTTAGTACAGGGGGTGTACGAGCAGTACTTC. Translating it yields CASSLVQGVYEQYF. The V call is TRBV11-2, the J call TRBJ2-7; the match to TRBD1 covers 8 bases. The V segment lost 1 base and the J segment 4 bases; nucleotides outside the gene matches: 3. Germline V gene lookup returns CDR1 SGHAT and CDR2 FQNNGV. The CDR3 has 14 amino acids.

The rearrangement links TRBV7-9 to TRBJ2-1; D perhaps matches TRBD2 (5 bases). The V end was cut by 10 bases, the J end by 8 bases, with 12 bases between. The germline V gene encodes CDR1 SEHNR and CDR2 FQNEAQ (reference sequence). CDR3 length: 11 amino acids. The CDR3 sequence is CAIPGVYEQFF. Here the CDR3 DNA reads TGTGCCATCCCCGGGGTGTATGAGCAGTTCTTC.

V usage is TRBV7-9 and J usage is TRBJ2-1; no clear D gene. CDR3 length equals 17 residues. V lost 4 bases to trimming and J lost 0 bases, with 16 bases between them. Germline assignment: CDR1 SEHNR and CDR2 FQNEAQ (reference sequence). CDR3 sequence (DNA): TGTGCCAGCAGCTACGACGAAGGGTCTAGCTCCTACAATGAGCAGTTCTTC. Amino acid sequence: CASSYDEGSSSYNEQFF.

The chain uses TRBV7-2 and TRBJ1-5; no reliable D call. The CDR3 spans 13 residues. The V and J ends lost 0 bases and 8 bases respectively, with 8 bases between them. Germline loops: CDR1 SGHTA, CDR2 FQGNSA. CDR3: CASSLAPDKPQHF. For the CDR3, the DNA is TGTGCCAGCAGCTTAGCCCCCGACAAGCCCCAGCATTTT.

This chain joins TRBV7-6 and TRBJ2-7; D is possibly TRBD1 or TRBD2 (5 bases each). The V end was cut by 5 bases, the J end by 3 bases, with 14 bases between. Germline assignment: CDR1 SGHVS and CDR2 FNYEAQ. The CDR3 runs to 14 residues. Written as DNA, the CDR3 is TGTGCCAGCAGCCCTACCGGGGCCGTCTACGAGCAGTACTTC. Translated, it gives CASSPTGAVYEQYF. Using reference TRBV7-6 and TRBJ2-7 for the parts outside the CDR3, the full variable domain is GAGVSQSPRYKVTKRGQDVALRCDPISGHVSLYWYRQALGQGPEFLTYFNYEAQQDKSGLPNDRFSAERPEGSISTLTIQRTEQRDSAMYRCASSPTGAVYEQYFGPGTRLTVT.

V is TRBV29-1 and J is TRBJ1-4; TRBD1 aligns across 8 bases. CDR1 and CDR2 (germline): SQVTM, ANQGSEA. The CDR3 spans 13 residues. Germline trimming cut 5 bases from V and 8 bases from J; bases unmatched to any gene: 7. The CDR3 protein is CSVFGQGGEKLFF. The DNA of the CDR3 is TGCAGCGTTTTCGGACAGGGCGGGGAAAAACTGTTTTTT.

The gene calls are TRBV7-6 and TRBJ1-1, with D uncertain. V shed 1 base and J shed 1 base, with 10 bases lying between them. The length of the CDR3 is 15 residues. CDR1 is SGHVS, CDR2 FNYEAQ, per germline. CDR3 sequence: CASSLVSDANTEAFF. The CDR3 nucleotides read TGTGCCAGCAGCTTAGTATCCGACGCGAACACTGAAGCTTTCTTT.

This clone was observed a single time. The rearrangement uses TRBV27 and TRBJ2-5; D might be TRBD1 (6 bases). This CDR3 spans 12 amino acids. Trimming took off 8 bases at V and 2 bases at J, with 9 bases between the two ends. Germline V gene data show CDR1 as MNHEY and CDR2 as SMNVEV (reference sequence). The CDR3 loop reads CASGGQQETQYF. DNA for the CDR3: TGTGCCAGCGGCGGACAGCAAGAGACCCAGTACTTC.

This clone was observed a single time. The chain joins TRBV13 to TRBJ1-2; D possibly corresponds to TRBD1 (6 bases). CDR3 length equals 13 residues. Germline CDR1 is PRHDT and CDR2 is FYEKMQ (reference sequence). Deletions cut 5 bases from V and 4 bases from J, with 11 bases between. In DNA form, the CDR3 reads TGTGCCAGCAGCCTCGGGACAATCTATGGCTACACCTTC. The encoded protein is CASSLGTIYGYTF.

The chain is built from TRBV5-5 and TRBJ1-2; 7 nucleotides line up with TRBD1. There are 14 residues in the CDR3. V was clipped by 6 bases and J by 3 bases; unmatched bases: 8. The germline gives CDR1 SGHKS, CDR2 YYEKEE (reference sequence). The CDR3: CASTTYRGDYGYTF. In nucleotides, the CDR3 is TGTGCCAGCACCACCTACAGGGGTGACTATGGCTACACCTTC.

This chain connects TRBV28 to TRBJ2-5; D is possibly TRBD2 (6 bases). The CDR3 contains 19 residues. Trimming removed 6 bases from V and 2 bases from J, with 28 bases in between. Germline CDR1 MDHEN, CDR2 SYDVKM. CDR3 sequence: CASSPTPGSHSGSQETQYF. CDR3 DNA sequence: TGTGCCAGCAGCCCTACCCCCGGGAGTCACTCAGGGAGTCAAGAGACCCAGTACTTC.

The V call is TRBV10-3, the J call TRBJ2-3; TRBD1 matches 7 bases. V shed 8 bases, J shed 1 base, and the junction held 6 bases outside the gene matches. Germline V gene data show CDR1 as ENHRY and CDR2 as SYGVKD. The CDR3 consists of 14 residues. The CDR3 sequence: CAICLGQGTDTQYF. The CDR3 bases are TGTGCCATCTGTCTCGGACAGGGCACAGATACGCAGTATTTT.

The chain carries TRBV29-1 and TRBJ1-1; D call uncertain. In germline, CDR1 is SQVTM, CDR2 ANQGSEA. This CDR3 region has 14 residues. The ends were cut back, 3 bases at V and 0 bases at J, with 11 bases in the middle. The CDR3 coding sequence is TGCAGCGTTGATGACGGAGGCATGAACACTGAAGCTTTCTTT. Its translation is CSVDDGGMNTEAFF. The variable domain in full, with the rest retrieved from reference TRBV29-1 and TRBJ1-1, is SAVISQKPSRDICQRGTSLTIQCQVDSQVTMMFWYRQQPGQSLTLIATANQGSEATYESGFVIDKFPISRPNLTFSTLTVSNMSPEDSSIYLCSVDDGGMNTEAFFGQGTRLTVV.

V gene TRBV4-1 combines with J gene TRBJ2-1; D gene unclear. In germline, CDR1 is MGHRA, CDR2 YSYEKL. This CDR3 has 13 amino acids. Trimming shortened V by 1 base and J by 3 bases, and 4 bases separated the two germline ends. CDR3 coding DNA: TGCGCCAGCAGCCAAGTGAACTACAATGAGCAGTTCTTC. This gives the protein CASSQVNYNEQFF.

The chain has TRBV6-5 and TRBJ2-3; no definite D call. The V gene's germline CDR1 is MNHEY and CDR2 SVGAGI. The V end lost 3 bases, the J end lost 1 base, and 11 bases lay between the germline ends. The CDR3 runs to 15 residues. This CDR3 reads CASSYADQRTDTQYF. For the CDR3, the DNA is TGTGCCAGCAGTTATGCGGACCAACGCACAGATACGCAGTATTTT.

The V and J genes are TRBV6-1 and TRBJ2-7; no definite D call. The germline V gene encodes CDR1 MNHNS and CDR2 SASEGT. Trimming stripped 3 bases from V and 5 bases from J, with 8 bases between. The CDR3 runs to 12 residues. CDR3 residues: CASSDRGNEQYF. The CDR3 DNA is TGTGCCAGCAGTGACAGAGGCAACGAGCAGTACTTC.